This is a list of T cell receptor beta chains from one sample in a study of T-cell reconstitution after alpha-beta-depleted transplantation in children. TCRdb re-called the PCR reads with MiXCR, one entry per CDR3 protein. The sample holds roughly 6,000 distinct CDR3 sequences, around a sixth seen once. Material: PBMCs, mostly from graft donor cells, obtained 180 days after TCRalphabeta/CD19-depleted stem cell transplant. These TCRs come from a patient aged 2-10 years who had a stem cell transplant for inherited bone marrow failure, so the T cells may come from the graft donor. Both conserved end residues are part of each CDR3. The order of the fields is clone size, D gene, J gene, V gene, CDR3 protein, CDR3 DNA. D genes are given only for firm matches. Clone size, where shown, is once, few, many, or a class for clones that have expanded.

>many|.|TRBJ2-1|TRBV6-2/TRBV6-3
CASSYRRSSYNEQFF
TGTGCCAGCAGTTACAGGAGGTCCTCCTACAATGAGCAGTTCTTC
>many|.|TRBJ2-3|TRBV7-2
CASSLEGEDTQYF
TGTGCCAGCAGCTTAGAGGGCGAGGATACGCAGTATTTT
>many|TRBD2|TRBJ2-3|TRBV29-1
CSVDLRGVTDTQYF
TGCAGCGTTGATCTGCGGGGGGTCACAGATACGCAGTATTTT
>many|.|TRBJ2-1|TRBV2
CASSEVARGRPYNEQFF
TGTGCCAGCAGTGAGGTCGCCAGGGGGAGGCCCTACAATGAGCAGTTCTTC
>many|TRBD1|TRBJ1-2|TRBV3-1
CASSPLDRGGYTF
TGTGCCAGCAGTCCTTTGGACAGGGGTGGCTACACCTTC
>many|.|TRBJ1-1|TRBV7-9
CASSLARAFF
TGTGCCAGCAGCTTAGCTCGAGCTTTCTTT
>many|.|TRBJ1-1|TRBV11-2
CASSTRRQGLTEAFF
TGTGCCAGCAGCACAAGGAGGCAGGGCCTCACTGAAGCTTTCTTT
>.|.|TRBJ2-7|TRBV9
CASSVAPGPYEQYF
TGTGCCAGCAGCGTAGCGCCTGGGCCCTACGAGCAGTACTTC
>few|.|TRBJ2-7|TRBV20-1
CCARDPLPRDHEQYF
TGCTGTGCTAGAGATCCCCTCCCCCGGGACCACGAGCAGTACTTC
>many|TRBD1|TRBJ1-2|TRBV7-9
CASSQGQGATNYGYTF
TGTGCCAGCAGCCAGGGACAGGGGGCAACTAACTATGGCTACACCTTC
>medium-sized|.|TRBJ2-7|TRBV7-9
CASSQGFLYEQYF
TGTGCCAGCAGCCAGGGGTTCTTATACGAGCAGTACTTC
>many|.|TRBJ1-1|TRBV9
CASSVTSNTEAFF
TGTGCCAGCAGCGTAACCAGTAACACTGAAGCTTTCTTT
>many|.|TRBJ2-5|TRBV5-1
CASSWRDQETQYF
TGCGCCAGCAGTTGGCGGGACCAAGAGACCCAGTACTTC
>many|TRBD2|TRBJ2-1|TRBV24-1
CATRGTSGPISYNEQFF
TGTGCCACCAGAGGGACTAGCGGACCGATCTCCTACAATGAGCAGTTCTTC
>many|.|TRBJ1-1|TRBV7-9
CASKQATNTEAFF
TGTGCCAGCAAACAGGCCACGAACACTGAAGCTTTCTTT
>many|.|TRBJ2-1|TRBV20-1
CSAGLVSSYNEQFF
TGCAGTGCGGGACTTGTTAGCTCCTACAATGAGCAGTTCTTC
>many|.|TRBJ1-2|TRBV7-9
CASSYLPRRVGYTF
TGTGCCAGCAGCTATCTCCCCCGGCGCGTTGGCTACACCTTC
>.|TRBD2|TRBJ2-1|TRBV20-1
CSAKTSGIAEQFF
TGCAGTGCTAAAACTAGCGGGATTGCTGAGCAGTTCTTC
>many|TRBD1|TRBJ2-1|TRBV18
CASSPLQGAAYNEQFF
TGTGCCAGCTCACCTCTACAGGGGGCTGCCTACAATGAGCAGTTCTTC
>many|.|TRBJ2-1|TRBV11-1
CASSLGHYNEQFF
TGTGCCAGCAGCTTAGGACACTACAATGAGCAGTTCTTC
>.|.|TRBJ1-2|TRBV7-5
CISVPDPGQGARGYGYTF
.
>many|TRBD1|TRBJ2-7|TRBV29-1
CSVRDRAFHEQYF
TGCAGCGTGAGGGACAGGGCCTTCCACGAGCAGTACTTC
>many|TRBD1|TRBJ1-6|TRBV20-1
CRVQGASSYNSPLHF
TGCAGAGTACAGGGGGCGAGCTCCTATAATTCACCCCTCCACTTT
>many|TRBD1|TRBJ1-2|TRBV20-1
CSARKTGLDGYTF
TGCAGTGCTAGAAAGACAGGGTTGGATGGCTACACCTTC
>many|.|TRBJ2-7|TRBV28
CASSLYRVSEQYF
TGTGCCAGCAGTTTATACAGGGTAAGCGAGCAGTACTTC
>.|.|TRBJ2-6|TRBV5-1
CASTQGSGANVLTF
TGCGCCAGCACCCAGGGGTCTGGGGCCAACGTCCTGACTTTC
>many|TRBD2|TRBJ2-5|TRBV7-9
CASSRSGQETQYF
TGTGCCAGCAGCCGTAGCGGGCAAGAGACCCAGTACTTC
>many|.|TRBJ2-1|TRBV7-9
CASSFGSSYNEQFF
TGTGCCAGCAGCTTCGGGAGCTCCTACAATGAGCAGTTCTTC
>many|.|TRBJ2-3|TRBV7-9
CASSAIGTDTQYF
TGTGCCAGCAGCGCAATCGGCACAGATACGCAGTATTTT
>many|.|TRBJ1-1|TRBV7-9
CASSLLAQNTEAFF
TGTGCCAGCAGCTTACTGGCACAGAACACTGAAGCTTTCTTT
>.|.|TRBJ1-5|TRBV28
CASMWEAEPQHF
TGTGCCAGCATGTGGGAGGCGGAGCCCCAGCATTTT
>few|TRBD1|TRBJ2-1|TRBV18
CASSPYRGDNEQFF
TGTGCCAGCTCACCGTACAGGGGGGACAATGAGCAGTTCTTC
>many|TRBD2|TRBJ2-7|TRBV7-9
CASSFRVVAGGPRDEQYF
TGTGCCAGCAGCTTTAGGGTGGTAGCGGGAGGGCCCAGGGACGAGCAGTACTTC
>few|.|TRBJ1-2|TRBV24-1
CATSDTGAHMHGYTF
TGTGCCACCAGTGACACCGGGGCCCACATGCATGGCTACACCTTC
>many|.|TRBJ1-1|TRBV28
CASSSQGKAFF
TGTGCCAGCAGTTCTCAGGGCAAAGCTTTCTTT
>many|TRBD2|TRBJ2-3|TRBV7-2
CASNFGTSGGEDTQYF
TGTGCCAGCAATTTTGGAACTAGCGGGGGGGAAGATACGCAGTATTTT
>many|TRBD2|TRBJ2-1|TRBV6-4
CASTRVRGVAGGPYNEQFF
TGTGCCAGCACCAGAGTAAGGGGCGTAGCGGGAGGACCCTACAATGAGCAGTTCTTC
>many|.|TRBJ2-1|TRBV3-1
CASSRLGAEQFF
TGTGCCAGCAGCCGACTAGGGGCTGAGCAGTTCTTC